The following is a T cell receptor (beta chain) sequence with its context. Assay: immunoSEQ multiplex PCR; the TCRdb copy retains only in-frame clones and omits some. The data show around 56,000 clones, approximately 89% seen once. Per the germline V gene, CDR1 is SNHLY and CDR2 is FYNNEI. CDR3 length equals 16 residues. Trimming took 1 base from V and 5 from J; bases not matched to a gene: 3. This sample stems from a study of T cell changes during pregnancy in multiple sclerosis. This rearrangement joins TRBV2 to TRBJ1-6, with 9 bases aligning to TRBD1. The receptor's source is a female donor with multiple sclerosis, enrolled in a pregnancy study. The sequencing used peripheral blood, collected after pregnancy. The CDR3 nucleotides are TGTGCCAGCAGTGAAGGGTGGGACAGGGATAATTCACCCCTCCACTTT. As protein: CASSEGWDRDNSPLHF.